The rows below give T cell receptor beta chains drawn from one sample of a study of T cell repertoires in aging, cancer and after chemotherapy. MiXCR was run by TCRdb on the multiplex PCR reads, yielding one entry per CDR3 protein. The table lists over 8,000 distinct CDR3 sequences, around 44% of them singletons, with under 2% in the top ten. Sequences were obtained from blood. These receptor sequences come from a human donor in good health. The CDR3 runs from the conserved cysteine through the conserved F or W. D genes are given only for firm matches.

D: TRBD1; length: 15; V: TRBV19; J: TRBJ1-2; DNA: TGTGCCAGTAGGATAACAGGGGGATTCAACTATGGCTACACCTTC; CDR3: CASRITGGFNYGYTF
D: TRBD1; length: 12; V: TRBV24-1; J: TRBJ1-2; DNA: TGTGCCAGCAGGGGGGCAAACTATGGCTACACCTTC; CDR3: CASRGANYGYTF
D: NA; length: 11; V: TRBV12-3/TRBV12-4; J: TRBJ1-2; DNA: TGTGCCAGCTGGGGGAACTATGGCTACACCTTC; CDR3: CASWGNYGYTF
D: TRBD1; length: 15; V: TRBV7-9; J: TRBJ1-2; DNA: TGTGCCAGCAGGCGCCGTGGACAGGGCGACTATGGCTACACCTTC; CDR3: CASRRRGQGDYGYTF
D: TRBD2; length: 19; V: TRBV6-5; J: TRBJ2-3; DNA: TGTGCCAGCAGGTCACCGGGACTAGCGGGGGCCGGCGGCACAGATACGCAGTATTTT; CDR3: CASRSPGLAGAGGTDTQYF
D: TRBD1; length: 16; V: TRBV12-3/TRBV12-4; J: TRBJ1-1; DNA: TGTGCCAGCAGTCCCAGGACAGGGGGCGCAAACACTGAAGCTTTCTTT; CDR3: CASSPRTGGANTEAFF
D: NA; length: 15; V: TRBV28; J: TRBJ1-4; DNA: TGTGCCAGCAGTTTAGGGGCGGGCTCTAATGAAAAACTGTTTTTT; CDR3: CASSLGAGSNEKLFF
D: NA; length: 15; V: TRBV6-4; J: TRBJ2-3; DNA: TGTGCCAGCAGTGACTCAGGGAGCGGACGAGTTACGCAGTATTTT; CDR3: CASSDSGSGRVTQYF
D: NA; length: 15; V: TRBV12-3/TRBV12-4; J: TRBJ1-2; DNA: TGTGCCAGCAAATATCGGTCTCAGGGGCTCTATGGCTACACCTTC; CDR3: CASKYRSQGLYGYTF
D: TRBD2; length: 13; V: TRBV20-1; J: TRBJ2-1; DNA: TGCAGTGCTACCGGGACTAGTAACAATGAGCAGTTCTTC; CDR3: CSATGTSNNEQFF
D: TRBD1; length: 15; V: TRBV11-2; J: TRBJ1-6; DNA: TGTGCCAGCAGCTTGACCCGGACAGGGAATTCACCCCTCCACTTT; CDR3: CASSLTRTGNSPLHF
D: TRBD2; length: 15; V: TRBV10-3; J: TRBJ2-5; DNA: TGTGCCATCAGTGAGACTAGCGGGGACCTCGGGACCCAGTACTTC; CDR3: CAISETSGDLGTQYF